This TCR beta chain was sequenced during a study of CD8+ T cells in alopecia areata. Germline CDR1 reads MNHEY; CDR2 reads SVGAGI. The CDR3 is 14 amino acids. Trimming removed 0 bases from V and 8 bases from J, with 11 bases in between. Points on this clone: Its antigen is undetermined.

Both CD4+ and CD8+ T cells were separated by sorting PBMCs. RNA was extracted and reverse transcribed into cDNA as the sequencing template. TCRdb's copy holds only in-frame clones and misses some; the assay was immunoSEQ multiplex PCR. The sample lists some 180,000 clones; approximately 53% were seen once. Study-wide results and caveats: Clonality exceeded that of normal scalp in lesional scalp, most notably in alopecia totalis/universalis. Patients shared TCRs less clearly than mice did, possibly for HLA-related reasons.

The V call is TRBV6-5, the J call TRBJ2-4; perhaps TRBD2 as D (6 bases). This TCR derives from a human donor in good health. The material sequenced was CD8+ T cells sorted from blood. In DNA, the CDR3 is TGTGCCAGCAGTTACTCTGACTCGGGGGACATTCAGTACTTC. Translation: CASSYSDSGDIQYF.